This passage covers 2 T cell receptor beta chains from one sample sequenced in a study of identical twins. TCRdb re-derived calls from the 5' RACE reads in MiXCR, one entry per CDR3 protein. This table has 200,000 to 300,000 distinct CDR3 sequences, roughly 7% appearing once. A further study also used this sample, focusing on yellow fever vaccine responses in identical twins.

The material sequenced was memory (CD45RO+) T cells sorted from blood. The receptors were gathered from a woman aged 18-29 years in good health.

This clonotype was detected a few times. This sequence joins TRBV18 and TRBJ2-1; D perhaps matches TRBD1 (5 bases). Trimming took off 3 bases at V and 9 bases at J, with 9 bases between the two ends. The CDR3 contains 12 residues. The germline gives CDR1 KGHSH, CDR2 LQKENI. The CDR3, as DNA: TGTGCCAGCTCACCCCTGGACACTGAGCAGTTCTTC. Residues: CASSPLDTEQFF.

The sample holds a few counts of this clonotype. The chain carries TRBV20-1 and TRBJ2-4; 8 nucleotides match TRBD1. In germline, CDR1 is DFQATT, CDR2 SNEGSKA (reference sequence). This CDR3 has 12 residues. Germline trimming cut 6 bases from V and 9 bases from J; bases unmatched to any gene: 7. CDR3: CSAPTGGGIQYF. The CDR3 nucleotides read TGCAGTGCGCCTACAGGGGGAGGCATTCAGTACTTC.